This TCR beta chain was sequenced in a study of cytomegalovirus exposure and HLA in healthy donors. This clone was seen once. The primer mix had 60 Vbeta and 13 Jbeta primers. TCRdb's table, derived via immunoSEQ multiplex PCR, lists solely in-frame clones and lacks some. The sample contains fewer than 250,000 clones, about 69% of which appear only once. This CDR3 comprises 11 residues. V shed 5 bases, J shed 10 bases, and the junction held 4 bases outside the gene matches. The germline V gene encodes CDR1 GTSNPN and CDR2 SVGIG (reference sequence). This TCR derives from a man aged 30-40 years in good health and CMV-seropositive. Sequencing was done on a sample of PBMCs. The chain has TRBV30 and TRBJ1-4, with 7 bases aligning to TRBD1. CDR3 sequence: CAWDRVGKLFF. DNA of the CDR3: TGTGCCTGGGACAGGGTCGGAAAACTGTTTTTT.